Below, 27 T cell receptor beta chains from the same sample are listed, as sequenced in a study of blood T cell repertoires in COVID-19. Measured with immunoSEQ multiplex PCR; TCRdb has only the in-frame clones, and not every one. The sample contains roughly 100,000 clones, roughly 89% of which appear only once. Material for sequencing was peripheral blood. The receptors originated from a man between 65 and 79 years old with active or convalescent COVID-19.

This clone was detected once. The rearrangement joins TRBV7-3 to TRBJ2-1; 8 positions agree with TRBD1. With 1 base clipped from V and 3 bases from J, the junction kept 2 bases outside the gene matches. The CDR3 extends over 15 amino acids. Germline V CDR1 and CDR2: SGHTA, FQGTGA. Here the CDR3 DNA reads TGTGCCAGCAGCTTAAATGGACAGGGCTACAATGAGCAGTTCTTC. Protein product: CASSLNGQGYNEQFF.

The V call is TRBV7-2, the J call TRBJ1-3, with 7 positions matching TRBD1. Germline V lookup: CDR1 SGHTA, CDR2 FQGNSA. CDR3 size: 15 residues. Losses at the gene ends were 5 bases for V and 0 bases for J; bases not matched to a gene: 4. In DNA form, the CDR3 reads TGTGCCAGCAGCCCCAGGGACAGCTCTGGAAACACCATATATTTT. Its translation is CASSPRDSSGNTIYF.

This clone has only one observation. The chain combines TRBV9 with TRBJ2-7; 10 nucleotides align to TRBD2. The CDR3 sequence is 13 residues long. With V trimmed by 3 bases and J by 6 bases, 3 bases remained unmatched. Germline assignment: CDR1 SGDLS and CDR2 YYNGEE. Here the CDR3 reads CASSDGTSVEQYF. Written as DNA, the CDR3 is TGTGCCAGCAGCGACGGGACTAGCGTCGAGCAGTACTTC. Looking up the rest from reference TRBV9 and TRBJ2-7 gives the full variable domain: DSGVTQTPKHLITATGQRVTLRCSPRSGDLSVYWYQQSLDQGLQFLIQYYNGEERAKGNILERFSAQQFPDLHSELNLSSLELGDSALYFCASSDGTSVEQYFGPGTRLTVT.

The chain joins TRBV9 to TRBJ2-5; 11 bases map to TRBD2. Germline lookup yields CDR1 SGDLS and CDR2 YYNGEE. There are 16 residues in the CDR3. V lost 4 bases to trimming and J lost 2 bases; unmatched junction nucleotides: 7. The CDR3 reads CASSSPASGGQETQYF. In DNA form, the CDR3 reads TGTGCCAGCAGCTCCCCGGCTAGCGGGGGGCAAGAGACCCAGTACTTC.

This clone was picked up one time. The chain is built from TRBV19 and TRBJ1-3; TRBD1 aligns across 8 bases. The CDR3 has 16 amino acids. V shed 5 bases and J 3 bases; nucleotides not matched to a gene: 9. Germline V lookup: CDR1 LNHDA, CDR2 SQIVND (reference sequence). Here the CDR3 DNA reads TGTGCCAGTAGTCCACGGCAGGGGGCAAATGGAAACACCATATATTTT. It is translated as CASSPRQGANGNTIYF.

V usage is TRBV5-1 and J usage is TRBJ2-1; 9 bases match TRBD1. After removal of 4 bases from V and 2 bases from J, the junction contained 4 bases not matched to a gene. The CDR3 is 15 amino acids. CDR1 and CDR2 from the germline V gene are SGHRS and YFSETQ. The CDR3 is CASSRQGDPYNEQFF. CDR3 coding DNA: TGCGCCAGCAGCCGACAGGGGGACCCCTACAATGAGCAGTTCTTC.

V is TRBV7-2 and J is TRBJ2-3, with TRBD1 matching 7 bases. The CDR3 contains 19 residues. V lost 0 bases and J lost 3; bases outside the gene matches: 15. CDR1 and CDR2 from the germline V gene are SGHTA and FQGNSA. The CDR3 DNA is TGTGCCAGCAGCTTAGCGAGGAGAGACTGGACAGGCCGAACAGATACGCAGTATTTT. Translated: CASSLARRDWTGRTDTQYF.

This sequence joins TRBV5-6 and TRBJ1-2, with D perhaps matching TRBD1 (5 bases). V shed 5 bases and J shed 5 bases, with 19 bases lying between them. CDR3 length: 15 residues. The V gene's germline CDR1 is SGHDT and CDR2 YYEEEE. The CDR3 loop reads CASRGFEGLGYGYTF. In DNA form, the CDR3 reads TGTGCCAGCAGAGGTTTTGAGGGACTTGGTTATGGCTACACCTTC.

The rearrangement joins TRBV7-9 to TRBJ1-1; TRBD1 might be the D (5 bases). The CDR3 totals 14 residues. CDR1 is SEHNR and CDR2 is FQNEAQ in the germline V gene (reference sequence). The V end lost 5 bases, the J end lost 1 base, and 11 bases lay between the germline ends. CDR3: CASSTRTGNTEAFF. For the CDR3, the DNA is TGTGCCAGCAGCACCCGTACAGGGAACACTGAAGCTTTCTTT.

This rearrangement joins TRBV6-1 to TRBJ1-2; perhaps TRBD1 as D (5 bases). Germline V CDR1 and CDR2: MNHNS, SASEGT. V was trimmed by 0 bases and J by 4 bases, leaving 12 bases between them. The CDR3 is 15 residues long. The CDR3: CASSEASMGGYGYTF. DNA for the CDR3: TGTGCCAGCAGTGAAGCGTCCATGGGGGGCTATGGCTACACCTTC.

This clone was counted a few times. The genes are TRBV28 and TRBJ1-4; D uncertain. This CDR3 has 14 residues. Per the germline V gene, CDR1 is MDHEN and CDR2 is SYDVKM. The germline V and J ends were trimmed by 8 bases and 2 bases, with 12 bases remaining between them. The CDR3 sequence is CASGLAGTNEKLFF. The CDR3 coding sequence is TGTGCCAGCGGTCTGGCGGGGACTAATGAAAAACTGTTTTTT.

This clone appeared once. The chain links TRBV21-1 to TRBJ2-3; the D call of TRBD2 is as the table states it, not checked on the DNA. TRBV21-1 counts as a pseudogene. This CDR3 has 14 amino acids. The DNA for the CDR3 is TGTGCCAGCGGCATCGTCTCTAGCACAGATACGCAGTATTTT. Amino acid sequence: CASGIVSSTDTQYF.

The chain recombines TRBV9 with TRBJ2-5, with TRBD2 matching 8 bases. The CDR3 length is 16 residues. V dropped 0 bases and J dropped 4; count of bases not matched to a gene: 8. Germline V CDR1 and CDR2: SGDLS, YYNGEE. CDR3 coding DNA: TGTGCCAGCAGCGTAGGTAACGGGGGGGCCCGAGAGACCCAGTACTTC. Translating gives CASSVGNGGARETQYF.

This clone was picked up one time. The V call is TRBV25-1, the J call TRBJ2-1; the D gene is possibly TRBD1 (6 bases). The germline V gene encodes CDR1 MGHDK and CDR2 SYGVNS. Between the trimmed V and J ends, which lost 4 bases and 4 bases, there was a span of 8 bases. The CDR3 is made up of 13 amino acids. The CDR3 nucleotides read TGTGCCAGCAGTGGGACAGTGTACAATGAGCAGTTCTTC. It translates to CASSGTVYNEQFF.

J is TRBJ1-1 and V is TRBV6-5; D is unclear. CDR1 is MNHEY, CDR2 SVGAGI, per germline. Trimming removed 6 bases from V and 10 bases from J, with 12 bases in between. The CDR3 has 11 amino acids. The CDR3 nucleotides read TGTGCCAGCAGGTCAGGAGGGCGAGCTTTCTTT. Translation gives CASRSGGRAFF.

In its sample, this clone was seen a few times. The genes are TRBV25-1 and TRBJ1-5; D not resolved. Per germline, CDR1 MGHDK and CDR2 SYGVNS. This CDR3 is 15 amino acids long. The V gene lost 2 bases and the J gene lost 1 base, with 9 bases spanning the gap. CDR3 sequence: CASSELGGSNQPQHF. As DNA, the CDR3 is TGTGCCAGCAGTGAACTGGGAGGGAGCAATCAGCCCCAGCATTTT.

This clone has only one observation. The rearrangement joins TRBV10-2 to TRBJ2-5; tentative D call: TRBD2 (6 bases). The CDR3 has 21 amino acids. Between the trimmed V and J ends, which lost 0 bases and 7 bases, there was a span of 33 bases. CDR1 is WSHSY and CDR2 is SAAADI in the germline V gene. The CDR3 sequence is CASSESPNVALPGGLAGTQYF. CDR3 in DNA: TGCGCCAGCAGTGAGTCGCCGAACGTCGCTTTGCCCGGGGGACTCGCAGGGACCCAGTACTTC.

This clone was observed a few times. The CDR3 sequence is CASSGGQFYGYTF. CDR3 DNA sequence: TGTGCCAGCAGCGGGGGACAGTTCTATGGCTACACCTTC. This rearrangement joins TRBV28 to TRBJ1-2, with 7 bases that match TRBD1. Germline CDR1 is MDHEN and CDR2 is SYDVKM. After removal of 6 bases from V and 4 bases from J, the junction contained 5 bases not matched to a gene. The CDR3 covers 13 residues.

This chain joins TRBV15 and TRBJ1-2; tentatively, D is TRBD1 (5 bases). The V and J ends lost 0 bases and 2 bases respectively, with 7 bases between them. The CDR3 is 14 amino acids. Germline lookup yields CDR1 LNHNV and CDR2 YYDKDF (reference sequence). CDR3 amino acids: CATSRDGGNYGYTF. CDR3 DNA: TGTGCCACCAGCAGAGATGGGGGGAACTATGGCTACACCTTC.

This chain uses TRBV11-2 with TRBJ2-7, with a possible D match to TRBD1 (6 bases). V gave up 4 bases and J gave up 0 bases, with 16 bases separating them. This CDR3 contains 16 residues. Germline CDR1 is SGHAT and CDR2 is FQNNGV. Written as DNA, the CDR3 is TGTGCCAGCAGCTACGATACTACAGGGTCCTCCTACGAGCAGTACTTC. Translating it yields CASSYDTTGSSYEQYF.

The chain couples TRBV6-2 or TRBV6-3 to TRBJ2-5; 8 nucleotides line up with TRBD2. J lost 2 bases, V lost 6 bases, and 5 bases had no gene match. Looked up from germline, CDR1 is MNHEY and CDR2 is SVGEGT. The CDR3 covers 14 residues. Here the CDR3 reads CASSLTSGQETQYF. CDR3 DNA sequence: TGTGCCAGCAGCCTAACTAGCGGTCAAGAGACCCAGTACTTC.

This clone was counted a single time. This specimen includes other DNA sequences encoding the same CDR3. This chain connects TRBV6-5 to TRBJ2-1, with D possibly TRBD1 on 5 matching bases. The CDR3 is made up of 14 amino acids. The germline V and J ends were trimmed by 5 bases and 5 bases, with 13 bases remaining between them. The germline CDR1 and CDR2 sequences are MNHEY and SVGAGI. This CDR3 is CASSRRDRNNEQFF. CDR3 nucleotide sequence: TGTGCCAGCAGTCGTCGTGACAGAAACAATGAGCAGTTCTTC.

The genes are TRBV9 and TRBJ1-2, with 7 bases aligning to TRBD1. This CDR3 is 14 amino acids long. With V trimmed by 3 bases and J by 4 bases, 6 bases remained unmatched. CDR1 SGDLS and CDR2 YYNGEE come from the germline V gene. The CDR3, as DNA: TGTGCCAGCAGCGCCTCGGGGACAGCCTATGGCTACACCTTC. Its protein is CASSASGTAYGYTF.

V usage is TRBV7-9 and J usage is TRBJ2-7; TRBD1 aligns across 10 bases. Germline lookup yields CDR1 SEHNR and CDR2 FQNEAQ (reference sequence). The trim removed 5 bases at V and 4 bases at J, leaving 5 bases unmatched. The CDR3 totals 14 residues. CDR3 nucleotides: TGTGCCAGCAGCCCCGGACAGGGGGGATACGAGCAGTACTTC. Translation gives CASSPGQGGYEQYF.

CDR3 sequence (DNA): TGTGCCAGCAGCACCGGGGGACTAGCGGACAATGAGCAGTTCTTC. This encodes CASSTGGLADNEQFF. The chain uses TRBV7-2 and TRBJ2-1, with 11 positions matching TRBD2. After removal of 5 bases from V and 5 bases from J, the junction contained 5 bases not matched to a gene. This CDR3 contains 15 residues. CDR1 is SGHTA, CDR2 FQGNSA, per germline. The variable domain in full, completed from reference TRBV7-2 and TRBJ2-1, reads GAGVSQSPSNKVTEKGKDVELRCDPISGHTALYWYRQSLGQGLEFLIYFQGNSAPDKSGLPSDRFSAERTGGSVSTLTIQRTQQEDSAVYLCASSTGGLADNEQFFGPGTRLTVL.

With regard to this clone: Other nucleotide sequences in the sample specify the same CDR3. The rearrangement uses TRBV6-5 and TRBJ1-5, with D possibly matching TRBD1 (5 bases). V was clipped by 5 bases and J by 4 bases, with 9 bases between them. Germline loops: CDR1 MNHEY, CDR2 SVGAGI. CDR3 size: 13 residues. The CDR3 nucleotides are TGTGCCAGCAGTCCAGACAGAAATCAGCCCCAGCATTTT. This gives the protein CASSPDRNQPQHF.

The chain carries TRBV29-1 and TRBJ1-1; 8 positions match TRBD1. Trimming cost V 4 bases and J 1 base; bases outside gene matches: 8. CDR3 length: 15 amino acids. The germline V gene has CDR1 SQVTM and CDR2 ANQGSEA. The CDR3 coding sequence is TGCAGCGTTGCGTTGACAGGGGCGGCGAACACTGAAGCTTTCTTT. Translated: CSVALTGAANTEAFF.